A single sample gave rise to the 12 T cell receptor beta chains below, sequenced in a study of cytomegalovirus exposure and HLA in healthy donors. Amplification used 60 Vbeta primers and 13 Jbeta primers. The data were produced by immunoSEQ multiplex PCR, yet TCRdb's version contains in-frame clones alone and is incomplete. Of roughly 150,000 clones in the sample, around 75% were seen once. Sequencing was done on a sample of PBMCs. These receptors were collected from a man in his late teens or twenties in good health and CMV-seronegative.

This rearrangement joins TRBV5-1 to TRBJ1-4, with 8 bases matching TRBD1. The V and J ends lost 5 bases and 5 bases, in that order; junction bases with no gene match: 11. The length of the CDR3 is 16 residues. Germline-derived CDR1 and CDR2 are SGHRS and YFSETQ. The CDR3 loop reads CASRRGQEFRNEKLFF. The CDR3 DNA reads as TGCGCCAGCAGGAGGGGACAGGAGTTTAGGAATGAAAAACTGTTTTTT.

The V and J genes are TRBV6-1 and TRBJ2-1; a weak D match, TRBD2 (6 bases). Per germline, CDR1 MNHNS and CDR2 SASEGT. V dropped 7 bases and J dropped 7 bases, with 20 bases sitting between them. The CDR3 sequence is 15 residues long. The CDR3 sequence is CASKGRRRLSNEQFF. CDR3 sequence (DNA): TGTGCCAGCAAAGGGAGGCGTAGACTTTCTAATGAGCAGTTCTTC.

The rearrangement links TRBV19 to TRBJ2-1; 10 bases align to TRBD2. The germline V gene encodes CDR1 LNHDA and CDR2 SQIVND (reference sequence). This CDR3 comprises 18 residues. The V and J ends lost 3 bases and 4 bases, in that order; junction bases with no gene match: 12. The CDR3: CASSIASGRAGSYNEQFF. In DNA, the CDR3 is TGTGCCAGTAGTATTGCCAGCGGGAGGGCCGGGTCATACAATGAGCAGTTCTTC.

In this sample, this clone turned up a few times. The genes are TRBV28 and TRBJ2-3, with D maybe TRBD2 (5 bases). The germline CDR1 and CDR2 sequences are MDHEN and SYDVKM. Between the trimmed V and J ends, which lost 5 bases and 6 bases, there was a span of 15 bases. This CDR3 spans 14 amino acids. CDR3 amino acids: CASSNYPEGDTQYF. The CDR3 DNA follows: TGTGCCAGCAGTAATTACCCTGAGGGTGATACGCAGTATTTT.

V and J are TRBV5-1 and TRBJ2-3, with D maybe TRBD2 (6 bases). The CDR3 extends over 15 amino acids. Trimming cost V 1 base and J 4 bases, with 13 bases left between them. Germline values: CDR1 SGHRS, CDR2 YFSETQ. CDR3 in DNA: TGCGCCAGCAGCTTGTACCCGGGAGAGGCAGATACGCAGTATTTT. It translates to CASSLYPGEADTQYF.

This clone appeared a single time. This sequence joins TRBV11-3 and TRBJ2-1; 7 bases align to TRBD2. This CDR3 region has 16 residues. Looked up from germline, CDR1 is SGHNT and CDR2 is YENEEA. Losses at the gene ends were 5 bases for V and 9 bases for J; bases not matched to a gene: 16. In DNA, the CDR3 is TGTGCCAGCAGCCTGGTGGCTAGCGGAGCCAGGAGTGAGCAGTTCTTC. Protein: CASSLVASGARSEQFF.

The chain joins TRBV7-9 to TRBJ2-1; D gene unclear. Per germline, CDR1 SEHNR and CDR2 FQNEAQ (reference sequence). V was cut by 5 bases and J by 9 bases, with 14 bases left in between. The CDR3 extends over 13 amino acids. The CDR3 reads CASSPKETGEQFF. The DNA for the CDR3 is TGTGCCAGCAGCCCAAAAGAAACTGGTGAGCAGTTCTTC.

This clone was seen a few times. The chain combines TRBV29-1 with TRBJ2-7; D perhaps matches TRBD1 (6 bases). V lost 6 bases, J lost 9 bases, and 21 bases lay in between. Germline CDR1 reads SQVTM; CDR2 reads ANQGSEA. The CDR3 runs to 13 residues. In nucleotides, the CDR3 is TGCAGCGTCGGAACAGGGTCTGATAAGGGGCAGTACTTC. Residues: CSVGTGSDKGQYF.

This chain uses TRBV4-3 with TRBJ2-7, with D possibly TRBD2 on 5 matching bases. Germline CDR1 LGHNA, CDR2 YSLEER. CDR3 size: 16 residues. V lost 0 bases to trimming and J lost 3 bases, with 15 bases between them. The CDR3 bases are TGCGCCAGCAGCCAAGATGATTCAGCGGTACTCTACGAGCAGTACTTC. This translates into CASSQDDSAVLYEQYF.

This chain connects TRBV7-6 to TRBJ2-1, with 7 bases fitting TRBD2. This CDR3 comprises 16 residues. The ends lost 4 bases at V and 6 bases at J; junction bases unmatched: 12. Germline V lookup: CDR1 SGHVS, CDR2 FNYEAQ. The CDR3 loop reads CASSSPGGSIINEQFF. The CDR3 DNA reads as TGTGCCAGCAGCTCGCCGGGCGGGAGTATTATCAATGAGCAGTTCTTC. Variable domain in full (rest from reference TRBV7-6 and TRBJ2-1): GAGVSQSPRYKVTKRGQDVALRCDPISGHVSLYWYRQALGQGPEFLTYFNYEAQQDKSGLPNDRFSAERPEGSISTLTIQRTEQRDSAMYRCASSSPGGSIINEQFFGPGTRLTVL.

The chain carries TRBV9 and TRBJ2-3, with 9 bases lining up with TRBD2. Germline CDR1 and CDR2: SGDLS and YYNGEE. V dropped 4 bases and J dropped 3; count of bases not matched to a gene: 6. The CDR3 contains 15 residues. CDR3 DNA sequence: TGTGCCAGCAGCTCCGGGACTAGCAAGACAGATACGCAGTATTTT. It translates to CASSSGTSKTDTQYF.

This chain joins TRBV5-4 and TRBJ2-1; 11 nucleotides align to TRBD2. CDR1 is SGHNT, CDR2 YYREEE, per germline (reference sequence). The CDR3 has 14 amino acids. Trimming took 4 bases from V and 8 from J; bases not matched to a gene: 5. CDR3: CASSIELAGDEQFF. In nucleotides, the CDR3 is TGTGCCAGCAGCATCGAACTAGCGGGAGATGAGCAGTTCTTC.